This section outlines one T cell receptor (beta chain) sequence together with its context. The antigen is undetermined. The entry originates in a study of cytomegalovirus exposure and HLA in healthy donors. Overall study: Previous work identified roughly 110 million unique TCR beta sequences from around 200 million T cells.

General study results and limits: TRBV6-2, TRBV6-3 and some other V segments were excluded as indistinguishable.

PCR used 60 Vbeta primers and 13 Jbeta primers. Using immunoSEQ multiplex PCR, the repertoire was profiled, and TCRdb retains in-frame clones only, with some absent. The table shows about 190,000 clones, with less than 85% occurring only once. CDR1 is PRHDT, CDR2 FYEKMQ, per germline (reference sequence). The CDR3 is 16 amino acids. V shed 1 base and J shed 0 bases, with 7 bases lying between them. This receptor was taken from a man aged 30 to 39 in good health and CMV-seropositive. V is TRBV13 and J is TRBJ2-6; tentative D call: TRBD1 (5 bases). Input material: PBMCs. The CDR3 loop reads CASSLAGYSGANVLTF. Written as DNA, the CDR3 is TGTGCCAGCAGCTTAGCAGGGTACTCTGGGGCCAACGTCCTGACTTTC.